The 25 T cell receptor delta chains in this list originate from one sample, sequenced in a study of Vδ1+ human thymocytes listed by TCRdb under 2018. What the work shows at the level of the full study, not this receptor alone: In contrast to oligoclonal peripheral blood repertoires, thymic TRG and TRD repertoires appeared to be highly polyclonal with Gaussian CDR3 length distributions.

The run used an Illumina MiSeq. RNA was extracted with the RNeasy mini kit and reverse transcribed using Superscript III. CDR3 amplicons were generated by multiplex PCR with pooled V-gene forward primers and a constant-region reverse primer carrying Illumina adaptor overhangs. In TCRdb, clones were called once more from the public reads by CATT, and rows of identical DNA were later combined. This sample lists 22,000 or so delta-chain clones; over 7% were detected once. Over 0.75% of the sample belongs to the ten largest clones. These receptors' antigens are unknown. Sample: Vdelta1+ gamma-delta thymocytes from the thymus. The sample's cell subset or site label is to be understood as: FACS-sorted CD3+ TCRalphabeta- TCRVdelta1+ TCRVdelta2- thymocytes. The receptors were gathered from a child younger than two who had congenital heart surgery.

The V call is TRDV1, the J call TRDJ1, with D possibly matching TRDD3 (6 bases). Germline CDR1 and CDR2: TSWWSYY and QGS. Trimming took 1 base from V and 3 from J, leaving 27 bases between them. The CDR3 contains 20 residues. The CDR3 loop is CALGERGGTPIPCGPDKLIF. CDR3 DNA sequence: TGTGCTCTTGGGGAACGCGGGGGGACCCCCATCCCGTGTGGGCCCGATAAACTCATCTTT.

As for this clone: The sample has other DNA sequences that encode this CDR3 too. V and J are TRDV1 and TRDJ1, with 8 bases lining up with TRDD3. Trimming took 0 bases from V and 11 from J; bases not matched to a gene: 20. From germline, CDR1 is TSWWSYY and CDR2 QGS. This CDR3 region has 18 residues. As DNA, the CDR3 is TGTGCTCTTGGGGAACTGGAGTCCTTTCCTCCCTTACTGGGGGGTCTCATCTTT. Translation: CALGELESFPPLLGGLIF.

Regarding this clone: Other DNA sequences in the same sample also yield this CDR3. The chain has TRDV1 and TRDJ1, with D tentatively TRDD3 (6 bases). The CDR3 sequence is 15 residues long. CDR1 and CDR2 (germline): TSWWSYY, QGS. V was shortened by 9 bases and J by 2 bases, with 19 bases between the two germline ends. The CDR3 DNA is TGTGCTCTCGTCATTCTGGGGAGGGGAACCGATAAACTCATCTTT. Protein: CALVILGRGTDKLIF.

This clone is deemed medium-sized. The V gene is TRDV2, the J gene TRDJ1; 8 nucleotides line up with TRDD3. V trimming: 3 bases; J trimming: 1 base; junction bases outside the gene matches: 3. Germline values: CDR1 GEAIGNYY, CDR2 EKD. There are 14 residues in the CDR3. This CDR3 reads CACDFGGFTDKLIF. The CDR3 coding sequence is TGTGCCTGTGACTTTGGGGGATTCACCGATAAACTCATCTTT.

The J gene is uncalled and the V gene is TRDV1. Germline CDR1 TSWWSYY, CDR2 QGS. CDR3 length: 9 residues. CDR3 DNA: TGTGCTCTTGGGGAACGTCTCCACTTC. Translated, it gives CALGERLHF.

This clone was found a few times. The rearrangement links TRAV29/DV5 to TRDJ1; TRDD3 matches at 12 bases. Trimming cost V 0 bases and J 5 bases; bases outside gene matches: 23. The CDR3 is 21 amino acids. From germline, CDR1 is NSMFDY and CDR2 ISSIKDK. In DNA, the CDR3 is TGTGCAGCAAGCGTGGTCTTCCACCACTCCCTGGGGGATACGCTGAATGATAAACTCATCTTT. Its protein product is CAASVVFHHSLGDTLNDKLIF. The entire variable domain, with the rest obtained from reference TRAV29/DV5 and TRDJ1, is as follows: DQQVKQNSPSLSVQEGRISILNCDYTNSMFDYFLWYKKYPAEGPTFLISISSIKDKNEDGRFTVFLNKSAKHLSLHIVPSQPGDSAVYFCAASVVFHHSLGDTLNDKLIFGKGTRVTVEP.

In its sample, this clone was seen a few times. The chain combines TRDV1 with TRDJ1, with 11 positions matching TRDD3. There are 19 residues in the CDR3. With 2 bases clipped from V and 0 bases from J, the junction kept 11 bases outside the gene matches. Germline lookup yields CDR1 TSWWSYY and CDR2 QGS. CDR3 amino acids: CALGEVPLGDTRYTDKLIF. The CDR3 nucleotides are TGTGCTCTTGGGGAAGTTCCCTTGGGGGATACGCGGTACACCGATAAACTCATCTTT.

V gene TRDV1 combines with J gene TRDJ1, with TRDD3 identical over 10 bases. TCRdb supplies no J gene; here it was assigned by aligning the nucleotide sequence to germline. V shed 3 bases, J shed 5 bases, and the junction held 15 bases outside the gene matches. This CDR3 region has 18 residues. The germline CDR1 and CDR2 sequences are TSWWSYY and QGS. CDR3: CALGDLRNWGITDDKLIF. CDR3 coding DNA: TGTGCTCTTGGGGACCTCCGAAACTGGGGGATTACGGATGATAAACTCATCTTT.

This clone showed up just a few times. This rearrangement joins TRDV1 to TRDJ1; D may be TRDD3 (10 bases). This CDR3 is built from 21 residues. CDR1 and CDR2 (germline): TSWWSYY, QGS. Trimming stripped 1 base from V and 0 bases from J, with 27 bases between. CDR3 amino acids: CALGERPSYGWGIPDTDKLIF. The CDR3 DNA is TGTGCTCTTGGGGAACGGCCTTCCTACGGGTGGGGGATACCGGACACCGATAAACTCATCTTT.

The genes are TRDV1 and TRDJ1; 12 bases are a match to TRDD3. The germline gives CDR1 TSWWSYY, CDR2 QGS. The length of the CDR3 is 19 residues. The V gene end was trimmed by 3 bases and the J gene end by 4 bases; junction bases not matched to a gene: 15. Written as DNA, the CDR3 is TGTGCTCTTGGGGAGGAAACCTCTTTTCACTGGGGGATACTCGATAAACTCATCTTT. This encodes CALGEETSFHWGILDKLIF.

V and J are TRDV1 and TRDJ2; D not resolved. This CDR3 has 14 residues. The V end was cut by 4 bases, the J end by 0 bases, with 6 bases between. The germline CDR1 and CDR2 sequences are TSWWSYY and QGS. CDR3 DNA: TGTGCTCTTGGGGGCACGTCTTTGACAGCACAACTCTTCTTT. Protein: CALGGTSLTAQLFF.

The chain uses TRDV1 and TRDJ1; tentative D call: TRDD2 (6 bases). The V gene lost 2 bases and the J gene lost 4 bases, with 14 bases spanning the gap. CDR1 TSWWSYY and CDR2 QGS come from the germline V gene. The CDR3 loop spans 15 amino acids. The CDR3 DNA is TGTGCTCTTGGGGAATCCTACACGCTGCTCGATAAACTCATCTTT. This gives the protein CALGESYTLLDKLIF.

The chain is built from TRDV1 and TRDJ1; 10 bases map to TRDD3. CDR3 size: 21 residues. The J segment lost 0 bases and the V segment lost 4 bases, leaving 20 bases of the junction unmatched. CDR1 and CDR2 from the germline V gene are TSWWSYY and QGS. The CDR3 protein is CALGATSLLGDLGSYTDKLIF. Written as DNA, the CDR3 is TGTGCTCTTGGGGCGACTTCCCTACTGGGGGATCTTGGGAGTTACACCGATAAACTCATCTTT.

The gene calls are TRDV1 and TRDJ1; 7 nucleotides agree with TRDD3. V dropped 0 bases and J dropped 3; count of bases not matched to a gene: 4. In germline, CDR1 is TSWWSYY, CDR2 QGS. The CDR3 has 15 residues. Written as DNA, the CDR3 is TGTGCTCTTGGGGAACTACTGGGGATTGCCGATAAACTCATCTTT. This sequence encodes CALGELLGIADKLIF.

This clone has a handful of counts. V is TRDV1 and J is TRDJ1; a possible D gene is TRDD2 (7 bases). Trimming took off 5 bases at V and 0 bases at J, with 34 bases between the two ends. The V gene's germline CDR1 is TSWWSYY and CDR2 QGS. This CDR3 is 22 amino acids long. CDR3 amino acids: CALGKTLIPTWGVQPYTDKLIF. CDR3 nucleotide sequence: TGTGCTCTTGGGAAGACTCTGATTCCTACATGGGGGGTCCAACCGTACACCGATAAACTCATCTTT.

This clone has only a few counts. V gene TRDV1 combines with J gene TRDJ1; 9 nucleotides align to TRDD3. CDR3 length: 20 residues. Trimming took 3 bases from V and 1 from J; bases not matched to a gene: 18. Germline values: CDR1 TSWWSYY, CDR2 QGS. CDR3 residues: CALGDAPTSWGILLTDKLIF. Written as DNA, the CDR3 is TGTGCTCTTGGGGATGCGCCTACAAGCTGGGGGATCCTACTCACCGATAAACTCATCTTT.

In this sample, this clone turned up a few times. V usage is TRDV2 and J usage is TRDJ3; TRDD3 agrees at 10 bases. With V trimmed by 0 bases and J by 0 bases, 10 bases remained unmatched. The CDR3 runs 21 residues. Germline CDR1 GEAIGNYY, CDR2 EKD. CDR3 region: CACDTPRKTGGCSWDTRQMFF. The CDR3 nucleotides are TGTGCCTGTGACACCCCGAGAAAAACTGGGGGATGCTCCTGGGACACCCGACAGATGTTTTTC.

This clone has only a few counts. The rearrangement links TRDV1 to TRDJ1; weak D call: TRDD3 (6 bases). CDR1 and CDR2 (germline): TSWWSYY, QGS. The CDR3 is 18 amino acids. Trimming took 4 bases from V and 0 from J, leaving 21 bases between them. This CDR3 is CALGGAAGTGLYTDKLIF. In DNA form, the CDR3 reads TGTGCTCTTGGGGGGGCTGCGGGTACTGGGTTGTACACCGATAAACTCATCTTT.

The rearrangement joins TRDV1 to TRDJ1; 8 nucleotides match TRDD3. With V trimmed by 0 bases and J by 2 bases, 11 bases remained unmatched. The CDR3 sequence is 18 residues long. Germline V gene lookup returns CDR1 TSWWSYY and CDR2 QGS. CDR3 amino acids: CALGELIPAGGPTDKLIF. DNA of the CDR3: TGTGCTCTTGGGGAACTAATTCCTGCTGGGGGACCTACCGATAAACTCATCTTT.

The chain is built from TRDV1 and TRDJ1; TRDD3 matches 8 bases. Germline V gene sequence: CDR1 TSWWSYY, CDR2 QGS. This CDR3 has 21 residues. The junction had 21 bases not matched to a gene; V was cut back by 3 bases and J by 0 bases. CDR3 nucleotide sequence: TGTGCTCTTGGGGAGCCTTCCCCCGTACTGGGGGTCTCCCCGTACACCGATAAACTCATCTTT. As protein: CALGEPSPVLGVSPYTDKLIF.

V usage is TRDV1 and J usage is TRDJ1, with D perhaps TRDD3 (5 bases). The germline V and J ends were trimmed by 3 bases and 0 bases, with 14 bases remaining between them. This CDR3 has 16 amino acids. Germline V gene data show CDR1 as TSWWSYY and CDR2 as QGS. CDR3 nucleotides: TGTGCTCTTGGGGAGTCAGGGATCCGGTACACCGATAAACTCATCTTT. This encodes CALGESGIRYTDKLIF.

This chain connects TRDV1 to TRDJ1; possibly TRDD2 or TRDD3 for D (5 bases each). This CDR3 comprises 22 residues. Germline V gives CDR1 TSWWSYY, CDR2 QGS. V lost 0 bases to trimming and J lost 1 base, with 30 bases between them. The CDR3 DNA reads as TGTGCTCTTGGGGAACTTGGACCTACGGGGCTGGTTATCCGAGGGGGCACCGATAAACTCATCTTT. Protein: CALGELGPTGLVIRGGTDKLIF.

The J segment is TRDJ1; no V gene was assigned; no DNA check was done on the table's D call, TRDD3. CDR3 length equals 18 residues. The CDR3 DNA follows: TGTGCTCTTGGGGGGACTAGCGGGGCCTTCCTACAAGCCGATAAACTCATCTTT. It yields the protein CALGGTSGAFLQADKLIF.

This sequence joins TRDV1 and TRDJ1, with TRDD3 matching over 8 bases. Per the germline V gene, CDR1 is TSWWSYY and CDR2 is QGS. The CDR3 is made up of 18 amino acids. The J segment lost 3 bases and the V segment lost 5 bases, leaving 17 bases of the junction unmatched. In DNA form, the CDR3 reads TGTGCTCTTGGGTCAAAATACTGGGGGTTAAGCTGGGCCGATAAACTCATCTTT. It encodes CALGSKYWGLSWADKLIF.

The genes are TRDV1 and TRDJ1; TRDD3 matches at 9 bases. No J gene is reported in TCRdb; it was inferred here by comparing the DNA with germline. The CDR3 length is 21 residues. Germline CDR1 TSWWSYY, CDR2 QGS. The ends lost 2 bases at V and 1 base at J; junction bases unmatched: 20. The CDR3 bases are TGTGCTCTTGGGGAAGTCGCTCTATTTAGGGGGATACAGGGGTCCACCGATAAACTCATCTTT. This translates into CALGEVALFRGIQGSTDKLIF.